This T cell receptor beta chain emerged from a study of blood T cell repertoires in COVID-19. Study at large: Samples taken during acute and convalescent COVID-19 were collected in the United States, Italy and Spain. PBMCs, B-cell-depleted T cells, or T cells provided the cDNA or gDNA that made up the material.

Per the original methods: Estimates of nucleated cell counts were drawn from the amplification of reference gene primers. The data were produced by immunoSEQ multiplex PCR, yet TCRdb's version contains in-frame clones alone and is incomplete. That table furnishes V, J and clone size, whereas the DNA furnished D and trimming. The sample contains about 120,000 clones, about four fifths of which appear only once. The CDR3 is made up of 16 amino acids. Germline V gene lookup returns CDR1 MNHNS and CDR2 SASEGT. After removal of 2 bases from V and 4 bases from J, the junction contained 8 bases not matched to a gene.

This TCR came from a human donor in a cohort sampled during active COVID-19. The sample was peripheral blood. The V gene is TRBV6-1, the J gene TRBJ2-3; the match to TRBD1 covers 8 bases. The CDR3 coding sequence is TGTGCCAGCAGTGAATTCGGTACAGGGGGTCCAGATACGCAGTATTTT. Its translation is CASSEFGTGGPDTQYF.